This T cell receptor beta chain was sequenced in a study of blood T cell repertoires in COVID-19. The CDR3 length is 18 residues. Germline V gives CDR1 LNHDA, CDR2 SQIVND (reference sequence). The V gene end was trimmed by 4 bases and the J gene end by 4 bases; junction bases not matched to a gene: 14. TCRdb keeps only in-frame clones here, not all; method: immunoSEQ multiplex PCR. The table shows about 49,000 clones, with 80% to 90% occurring only once. Sequencing used peripheral blood. The sequence derives from a woman aged 60 to 75 with acute or convalescent COVID-19. The chain links TRBV19 to TRBJ2-3; 10 bases align to TRBD2. This CDR3 is CASSRRTSGIRVADTQYF. The DNA of the CDR3 is TGTGCCAGTAGTAGAAGGACTAGCGGTATACGGGTCGCAGATACGCAGTATTTT.